Listed below are T cell receptor beta chains from one sample, sequenced in a study of Ad26.COV2.S vaccination and SARS-CoV-2 variants. Data came from immunoSEQ multiplex PCR; TCRdb stores just in-frame clones and leaves some out. The table shows 350,000 to 450,000 clones, with about 85% occurring only once. The sample here was peripheral blood, taken in a trial of Ad26.COV2.S vaccine versus placebo. The receptors were sampled from a person between 18 and 59 years old who received the Ad26.COV2.S COVID-19 vaccine or a placebo. Each CDR3 is given with its conserved first and last residue. Fields, in order: clone size, J gene, D gene, V gene, CDR3 protein, CDR3 DNA. A D gene is named only where the DNA matches it firmly. Only part of the rows carry a size: once, few, many, or a class if the clone is expanded.

-	TRBJ1-5	-	TRBV10-3	CAISVGLDGQPQHF	TGTGCCATCAGTGTTGGGTTGGACGGGCAGCCCCAGCATTTT
-	TRBJ2-2	TRBD1	TRBV25-1	CASRATGGANTGELFF	TGTGCCAGCAGAGCTACAGGGGGCGCAAACACCGGGGAGCTGTTTTTT
-	TRBJ2-5	-	TRBV7-8	CASSRSSQETQYF	TGTGCCAGCAGCCGCAGTAGCCAAGAGACCCAGTACTTC
-	TRBJ1-4	TRBD1	TRBV15	CATSSDRGREKLFF	TGTGCCACCAGCAGTGACAGGGGCAGGGAAAAACTGTTTTTT
-	TRBJ2-5	-	TRBV7-9	CASSLALEETQYF	TGTGCCAGCAGCTTAGCGCTAGAGGAGACCCAGTACTTC
-	TRBJ1-1	-	TRBV19	CASSIPGRGPEAFF	TGTGCCAGTAGTATACCCGGCCGGGGGCCTGAAGCTTTCTTT
-	TRBJ2-7	-	TRBV27	CASRRTVSSYEQYF	TGTGCCAGCAGAAGGACCGTATCCTCCTACGAGCAGTACTTC
once	TRBJ2-2	TRBD2	TRBV4-1	CASSQDVAGGLTGELFF	TGCGCCAGCAGCCAAGACGTGGCGGGGGGCCTCACCGGGGAGCTGTTTTTT
many	TRBJ1-5	-	TRBV7-8	CASSIQGGGNRVQPQHF	TGTGCCAGCAGCATCCAAGGCGGTGGTAACAGGGTTCAGCCCCAGCATTTT
-	TRBJ1-1	-	TRBV10-1	CASSAARVYTEAFF	TGCGCCAGCAGTGCGGCCAGGGTATACACTGAAGCTTTCTTT
-	TRBJ1-1	TRBD1	TRBV11-2	CASSRRDRGHLYTEAFF	TGTGCCAGCAGCAGACGGGACAGGGGGCACCTTTACACTGAAGCTTTCTTT
-	TRBJ2-6	TRBD1	TRBV4-1	CASSLTGGATGANVLTF	TGCGCCAGCAGCCTGACAGGGGGCGCAACTGGGGCCAACGTCCTGACTTTC
-	TRBJ1-3	-	TRBV30	CAWRGGTSGNTIYF	TGTGCCTGGAGGGGGGGGACCTCTGGAAACACCATATATTTT
-	TRBJ2-4	TRBD2	TRBV14	CASSQAGSGNIQYF	TGTGCCAGCAGCCAAGCGGGTAGCGGGAACATTCAGTACTTC
-	TRBJ2-6	-	TRBV2	CASSEGGRSGANVLTF	TGTGCCAGCAGTGAAGGGGGGCGTTCTGGGGCCAACGTCCTGACTTTC
-	TRBJ1-1	-	TRBV30	CAWGDEAFF	TGTGCCTGGGGAGATGAAGCTTTCTTT
-	TRBJ2-3	TRBD1	TRBV15	CATSEGAKADTQYF	TGTGCCACCAGCGAGGGGGCGAAGGCAGATACGCAGTATTTT
-	TRBJ2-2	-	TRBV18	CASSPQANTGELFF	TGTGCCAGCTCACCCCAGGCGAACACCGGGGAGCTGTTTTTT
-	TRBJ2-5	-	TRBV2	CASRPGQETQYF	TGTGCCAGCAGGCCGGGCCAAGAGACCCAGTACTTC
once	TRBJ2-3	TRBD2	TRBV27	CASRWRGGDSTDTQYF	TGTGCCAGTCGTTGGCGGGGGGGAGACTCCACAGATACGCAGTATTTT
once	TRBJ2-5	TRBD2	TRBV7-8	CASSSPGSGGKRTQYF	TGTGCCAGCAGCTCTCCCGGCAGCGGGGGTAAACGGACCCAGTACTTC
-	TRBJ2-3	TRBD2	TRBV6-5	CASSYGGGGNTDTQYF	TGTGCCAGCAGTTATGGTGGGGGGGGAAACACAGATACGCAGTATTTT
-	TRBJ1-2	-	TRBV19	CASSIRNSLPYGYTF	TGTGCCAGTAGCATACGTAACAGCCTTCCCTATGGCTACACCTTC
-	TRBJ2-3	-	TRBV5-1	CASNSGGARDTQYF	TGCGCCAGCAACTCGGGCGGGGCTCGGGATACGCAGTATTTT
-	TRBJ2-7	-	TRBV7-2	CASSLVSASPSYEQYF	TGTGCCAGCAGCTTAGTATCTGCCAGTCCCTCCTACGAGCAGTACTTC
-	TRBJ2-7	TRBD2	TRBV15	CATSRELAGYEQYF	TGTGCCACCAGCAGAGAACTAGCGGGGTACGAGCAGTACTTC
few	TRBJ2-2	TRBD2	TRBV5-4	CASSLPGLAGGELFF	TGTGCCAGCAGCTTACCGGGACTAGCAGGAGGGGAGCTGTTTTTT
-	TRBJ2-2	TRBD1	TRBV6-5	CASRSDRDNTGELFF	TGTGCCAGCAGGTCAGACAGGGATAACACCGGGGAGCTGTTTTTT
-	TRBJ2-5	TRBD2	TRBV3-1/TRBV3-2	CASRILAGGRETQYF	TGTGCCAGCAGGATATTAGCGGGAGGGCGAGAGACCCAGTACTTC